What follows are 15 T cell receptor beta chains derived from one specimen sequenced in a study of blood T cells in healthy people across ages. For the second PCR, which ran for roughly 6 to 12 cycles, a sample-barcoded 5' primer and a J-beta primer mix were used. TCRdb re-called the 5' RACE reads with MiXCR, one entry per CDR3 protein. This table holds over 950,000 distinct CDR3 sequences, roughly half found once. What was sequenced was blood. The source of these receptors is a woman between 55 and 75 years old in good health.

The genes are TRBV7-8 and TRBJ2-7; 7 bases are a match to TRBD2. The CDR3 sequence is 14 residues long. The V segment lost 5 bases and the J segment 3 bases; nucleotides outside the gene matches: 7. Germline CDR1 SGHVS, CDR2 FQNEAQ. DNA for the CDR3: TGTGCCAGCAGCATCCGGGACTACCTCTACGAGCAGTACTTC. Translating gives CASSIRDYLYEQYF. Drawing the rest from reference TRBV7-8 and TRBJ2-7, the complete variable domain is GAGVSQSPRYKVAKRGQDVALRCDPISGHVSLFWYQQALGQGPEFLTYFQNEAQLDKSGLPSDRFFAERPEGSVSTLKIQRTQQEDSAVYLCASSIRDYLYEQYFGPGTRLTVT.

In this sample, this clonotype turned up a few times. The CDR3 DNA sequence: TGTGCCAGCAGTAGAAGCGGGGCCTACGAGCAGTACTTC. Protein sequence: CASSRSGAYEQYF. J is TRBJ2-7 and V is TRBV2; 7 nucleotides agree with TRBD2. There are 13 residues in the CDR3. Germline CDR1 SNHLY, CDR2 FYNNEI. Losses at the gene ends were 5 bases for V and 2 bases for J; bases not matched to a gene: 3. Full variable domain (missing parts from reference TRBV2 and TRBJ2-7): EPEVTQTPSHQVTQMGQEVILRCVPISNHLYFYWYRQILGQKVEFLVSFYNNEISEKSEIFDDQFSVERPDGSNFTLKIRSTKLEDSAMYFCASSRSGAYEQYFGPGTRLTVT.

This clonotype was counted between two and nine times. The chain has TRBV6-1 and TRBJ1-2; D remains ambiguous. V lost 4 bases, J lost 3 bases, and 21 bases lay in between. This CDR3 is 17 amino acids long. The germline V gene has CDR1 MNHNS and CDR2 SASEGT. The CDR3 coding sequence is TGTGCCAGCAGTGGAAACTGGTGGAACGACGGACACTATGGCTACACCTTC. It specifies CASSGNWWNDGHYGYTF.

For the CDR3, the DNA is TGTGCCAGCAGATCCCGGCGGCTGGTGGAGACCCAGTACTTC. Protein: CASRSRRLVETQYF. The rearrangement joins TRBV27 to TRBJ2-5; D uncertain. Germline CDR1 is MNHEY and CDR2 is SMNVEV (reference sequence). The length of the CDR3 is 14 residues. V dropped 6 bases and J dropped 5 bases, with 16 bases sitting between them.

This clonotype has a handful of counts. The CDR3: CASSLTSGASYEQYF. The CDR3 region has the DNA TGTGCCAGCAGCTTGACTAGCGGGGCCTCCTACGAGCAGTACTTC. The rearrangement joins TRBV5-6 to TRBJ2-7; 10 positions agree with TRBD2. CDR1 and CDR2 (germline): SGHDT, YYEEEE. V shed 1 base and J 0 bases; nucleotides not matched to a gene: 1. The CDR3 extends over 15 amino acids.

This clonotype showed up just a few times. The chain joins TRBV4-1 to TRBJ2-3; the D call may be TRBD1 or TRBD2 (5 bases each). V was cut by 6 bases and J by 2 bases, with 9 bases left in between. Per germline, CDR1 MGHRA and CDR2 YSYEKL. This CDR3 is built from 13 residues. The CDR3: CASRGTSTDTQYF. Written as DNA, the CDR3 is TGCGCCAGCAGAGGGACCTCCACAGATACGCAGTATTTT.

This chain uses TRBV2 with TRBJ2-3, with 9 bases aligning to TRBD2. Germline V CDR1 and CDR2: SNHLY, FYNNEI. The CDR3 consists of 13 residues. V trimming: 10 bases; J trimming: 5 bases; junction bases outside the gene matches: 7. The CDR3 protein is CATASGMVDTQYF. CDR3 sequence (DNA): TGTGCCACGGCTAGCGGGATGGTAGATACGCAGTATTTT. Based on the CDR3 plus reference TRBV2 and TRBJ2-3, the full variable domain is EPEVTQTPSHQVTQMGQEVILRCVPISNHLYFYWYRQILGQKVEFLVSFYNNEISEKSEIFDDQFSVERPDGSNFTLKIRSTKLEDSAMYFCATASGMVDTQYFGPGTRLTVL.

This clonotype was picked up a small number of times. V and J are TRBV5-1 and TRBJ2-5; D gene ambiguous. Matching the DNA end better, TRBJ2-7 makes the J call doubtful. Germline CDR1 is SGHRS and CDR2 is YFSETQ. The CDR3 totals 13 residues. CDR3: CASSLDTPNEQYF. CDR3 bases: TGCGCCAGCAGCTTGGATACCCCGAACGAGCAGTACTTC.

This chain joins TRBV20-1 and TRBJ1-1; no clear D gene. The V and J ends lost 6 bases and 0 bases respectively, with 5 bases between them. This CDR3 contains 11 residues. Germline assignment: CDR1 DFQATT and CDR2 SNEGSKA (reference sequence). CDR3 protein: CSAEMNTEAFF. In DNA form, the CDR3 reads TGCAGTGCGGAGATGAACACTGAAGCTTTCTTT.

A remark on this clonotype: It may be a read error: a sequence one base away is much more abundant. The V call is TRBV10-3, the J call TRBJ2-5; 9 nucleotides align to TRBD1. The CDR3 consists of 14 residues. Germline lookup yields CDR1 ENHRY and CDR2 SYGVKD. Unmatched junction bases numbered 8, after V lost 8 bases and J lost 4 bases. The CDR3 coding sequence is TGTGCCATCGGTAAAGACAGGGGGGCAGAGACCCAGTACTTC. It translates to CAIGKDRGAETQYF.

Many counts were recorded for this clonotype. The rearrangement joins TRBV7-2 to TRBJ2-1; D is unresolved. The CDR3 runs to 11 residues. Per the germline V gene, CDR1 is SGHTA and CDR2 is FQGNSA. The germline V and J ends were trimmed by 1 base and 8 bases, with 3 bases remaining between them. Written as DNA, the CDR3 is TGTGCCAGCAGCTTAGTGGATGAGCAGTTCTTC. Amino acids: CASSLVDEQFF.

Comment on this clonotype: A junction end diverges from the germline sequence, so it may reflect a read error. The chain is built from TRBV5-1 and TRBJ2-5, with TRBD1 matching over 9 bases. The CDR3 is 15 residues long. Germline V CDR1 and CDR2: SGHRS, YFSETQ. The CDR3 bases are TGCGCCGGCAGCACAAGACAGGGGGACCAAGAGACCCAGTACTTC. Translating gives CAGSTRQGDQETQYF.

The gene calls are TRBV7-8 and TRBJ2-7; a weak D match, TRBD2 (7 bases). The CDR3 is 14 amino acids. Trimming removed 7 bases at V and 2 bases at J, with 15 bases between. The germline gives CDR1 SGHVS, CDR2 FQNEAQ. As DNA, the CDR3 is TGTGCCAGCATTGGCGGGGGCAACCCCTACGAGCAGTACTTC. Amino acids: CASIGGGNPYEQYF.

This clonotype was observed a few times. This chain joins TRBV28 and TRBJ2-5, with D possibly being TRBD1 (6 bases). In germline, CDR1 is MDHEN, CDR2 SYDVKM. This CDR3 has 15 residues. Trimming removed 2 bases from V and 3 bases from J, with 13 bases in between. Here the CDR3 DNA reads TGTGCCAGCAGTTTAGACACAGGGTTAGAAGAGACCCAGTACTTC. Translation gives CASSLDTGLEETQYF.

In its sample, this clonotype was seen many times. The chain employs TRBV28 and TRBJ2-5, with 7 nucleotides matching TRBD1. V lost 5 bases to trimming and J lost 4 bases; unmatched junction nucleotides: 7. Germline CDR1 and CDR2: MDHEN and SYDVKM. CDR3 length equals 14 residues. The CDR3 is CASSRDSPTETQYF. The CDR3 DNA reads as TGTGCCAGCAGTCGGGACAGCCCCACAGAGACCCAGTACTTC.